A selection of T cell receptor beta chains follows, all from one sample in a study of blood T cell repertoires in COVID-19. The data were produced by immunoSEQ multiplex PCR, yet TCRdb's version contains in-frame clones alone and is incomplete. Among 97,000 or so clones listed, 87% were seen once. Sequences were obtained from peripheral blood. Receptors were obtained from a woman aged 45-65 years with COVID-19, enrolled during active disease. CDR3s include the opening cysteine and the closing phenylalanine or tryptophan. D genes are given only for firm matches. Clone sizes are given selectively: once, few, many, or a class where the clone is expanded.

>-|-|TRBJ1-5|TRBV27
CASSFQGSGNQPQHF
TGTGCCAGCAGTTTTCAGGGGAGCGGCAATCAGCCCCAGCATTTT
>-|TRBD1|TRBJ1-6|TRBV4-1
CASSQGDSNSPLHF
TGCGCCAGCAGCCAAGGGGACAGCAATTCACCCCTCCACTTT
>-|TRBD2|TRBJ2-3|TRBV4-3
CASSQEAGGRDTQYF
TGCGCCAGCAGCCAAGAAGCGGGGGGGCGGGATACGCAGTATTTT
>-|-|TRBJ2-7|TRBV19
CASSIGASNEQYF
TGTGCCAGTAGTATTGGGGCGAGTAACGAGCAGTACTTC
>-|TRBD1|TRBJ2-1|TRBV7-9
CASSLGGTGGPEQFF
TGTGCCAGCAGCTTAGGTGGGACAGGGGGCCCTGAGCAGTTCTTC
>-|-|TRBJ1-2|TRBV5-5
CASSLATRSGYTF
TGTGCCAGCAGCTTGGCCACGAGATCTGGCTACACCTTC
>-|-|TRBJ1-2|TRBV30
CAWSPPWGGTLFLDRYTF
TGTGCCTGGAGTCCACCTTGGGGGGGGACCCTATTTCTTGACCGCTACACCTTC
>-|TRBD1|TRBJ1-5|TRBV30
CAWGTGNNQPQHF
TGTGCCTGGGGGACAGGGAACAATCAGCCCCAGCATTTT
>-|-|TRBJ2-7|TRBV27
CASSSVSYEQYF
TGTGCCAGCAGTTCTGTATCCTACGAGCAGTACTTC
>-|-|TRBJ2-2|TRBV5-1
CASSLVPTGTNTGELFF
TGCGCCAGCAGCTTGGTCCCGACGGGAACGAACACCGGGGAGCTGTTTTTT
>-|TRBD2|TRBJ2-1|TRBV5-1
CASRWSLAGVSSYNEQFF
TGCGCCAGCAGGTGGTCCCTAGCGGGGGTGAGCTCCTACAATGAGCAGTTCTTC
>-|TRBD1|TRBJ2-5|TRBV5-4
CASSLRTGGEETQYF
TGTGCCAGCAGCTTGAGGACAGGGGGCGAAGAGACCCAGTACTTC
>-|-|TRBJ2-7|TRBV5-5
CASSANDRVIGEQYF
TGTGCCAGCAGCGCGAATGACAGAGTCATAGGGGAGCAGTACTTC
>once|TRBD2|TRBJ2-2|TRBV14
CARMTSGGITNTGELFF
TGTGCCAGGATGACTAGCGGGGGGATAACGAACACCGGGGAGCTGTTTTTT
>-|TRBD2|TRBJ2-7|TRBV10-3
CAIESGGGYEQYF
TGTGCCATCGAGTCTGGGGGGGGCTACGAGCAGTACTTC